The sequence of this TCR beta chain was determined in a study of blood T cell repertoires in COVID-19. Study-level information: The origin of the acute and convalescent COVID-19 samples was the United States, Italy and Spain. The analysed material was cDNA or gDNA that came from T cells, B-cell-depleted T cells, or PBMCs.

As processed by the authors: How many nucleated cells were present was estimated from reference gene primer amplification. Sequenced by immunoSEQ multiplex PCR; TCRdb stores in-frame clones only, minus some. That table gives V, J and clone size, and the DNA gave D and trimming. The sample has over 70,000 clones; more than 70% are singletons. V was pared by 0 bases and J by 4 bases, with 8 bases of the junction left unmatched. CDR1 is SGHVS, CDR2 FQNEAQ, per germline. There are 16 residues in the CDR3. The TCR comes from a woman older than 75 with acute or convalescent COVID-19. The chain carries TRBV7-8 and TRBJ2-5; the match to TRBD2 covers 7 bases. Sequencing used peripheral blood. CDR3 bases: TGTGCCAGCAGCTTAGCGGGGGAGGGCCTAGGAGAGACCCAGTACTTC. Encoded protein: CASSLAGEGLGETQYF.